Listed below are T cell receptor beta chains from one sample, sequenced in a study of T cells in Graves' hyperthyroidism and ophthalmopathy. A single record per CDR3 protein comes from TCRdb applying MiXCR to the multiplex PCR reads. The table has around 490,000 distinct CDR3 sequences, 20% seen once. The specimen sequenced was blood. These receptors all stem from a man aged 40-49 years with Graves' ophthalmopathy. Each CDR3 is given with its conserved first and last residue. The D gene is left open where the match is weak. The size of a clone is reported for some rows only, either as once, few or many, or as a class for expanded clones.

cdr3_aa | cdr3_nt | d_call | clone_size | j_call | v_call
CAWSIGSNTEAFF | TGTGCCTGGAGTATAGGGTCGAACACTGAAGCTTTCTTT | . | . | TRBJ1-1 | TRBV30
CSAPRTSGNNEQFF | TGCAGTGCTCCCAGGACTAGCGGAAACAATGAGCAGTTCTTC | TRBD2 | many | TRBJ2-1 | TRBV20-1
CASSLSPGHNEQFF | TGTGCCAGCAGCCTCAGCCCAGGGCACAATGAGCAGTTCTTC | . | . | TRBJ2-1 | TRBV11-3
CASSLRREAVKLFF | TGTGCCAGCAGCTTACGGCGGGAGGCGGTAAAACTGTTTTTT | . | . | TRBJ1-4 | TRBV7-8
CASSLLGGGGGDNEQFF | TGTGCCAGCAGCTTATTAGGGGGGGGCGGAGGGGACAATGAGCAGTTCTTC | . | . | TRBJ2-1 | TRBV11-3
CASILRRAPNTEAFF | TGTGCCAGCATCCTAAGGCGGGCACCGAACACTGAAGCTTTCTTT | . | many | TRBJ1-1 | TRBV12-3/TRBV12-4
CASSITGSSAYEQYF | TGTGCCAGTAGTATAACCGGGAGTAGCGCCTACGAGCAGTACTTC | . | . | TRBJ2-7 | TRBV19
CASSSILAGGSDTQYF | TGTGCCAGTAGTTCAATACTAGCGGGAGGATCCGATACGCAGTATTTT | TRBD2 | few | TRBJ2-3 | TRBV19
CASSERASGGPRGDTQYF | TGTGCCAGCAGTGAAAGGGCTAGCGGGGGCCCCAGGGGAGATACGCAGTATTTT | TRBD2 | few | TRBJ2-3 | TRBV2
CASSQDLYSSYEQYF | TGTGCCAGCAGCCAAGATCTTTACTCCTCCTACGAGCAGTACTTC | . | . | TRBJ2-7 | TRBV4-2
CASSYPGKLSEQYF | TGTGCCAGCAGTTATCCAGGGAAGTTAAGCGAGCAGTACTTC | . | few | TRBJ2-7 | TRBV6-2/TRBV6-3
CASSPTSDFREKLFF | TGTGCCAGCAGCCCTACTTCGGACTTTCGGGAAAAACTGTTTTTT | . | few | TRBJ1-4 | TRBV7-9
CASSARDRAQPRHF | TGTGCCAGCAGTGCCCGGGACAGGGCTCAGCCCCGGCATTTT | TRBD1 | . | TRBJ1-5 | TRBV25-1
CSAPTVSGGYTF | TGCAGTGCACCAACAGTATCAGGTGGCTACACCTTC | . | many | TRBJ1-2 | TRBV20-1